The next 3 T cell receptor beta chains were all read from a single sample in a study of response to subunit inactivated influenza vaccine (dated by TCRdb to the late 2010s). The library was produced with RT-PCR. The instrument was an Illumina HiSeq 2500. TCRdb passed the public sequencing reads through fastp at Q25 and MiXCR, retaining productive beta sequences. Here each entry gathers all rows of one CDR3 protein and keeps the most common genes and DNA. The sample profile shows about 540,000 distinct CDR3 sequences; around 21% of them were found once. Together, the top ten hold roughly 2.8% of the sample. Another study also made use of these data, one on T cells expressing NK-cell markers. The second study reports: TCR beta cDNA libraries were made by 5'RACE template switching that added a universal primer site and unique molecular identifiers.

The sequencing here drew on CD4+ T cells sorted from PBMCs, taken about 12 days after vaccination. These receptors were collected from a man aged 45-65 years who received an inactivated influenza vaccine. Donor details come from another sample of the same person, matched by shared clones.

This clonotype was found a few times. The gene calls are TRBV7-2 and TRBJ2-2; D may be TRBD1 (6 bases). This CDR3 is 16 amino acids long. Trimming took 5 bases from V and 5 from J, leaving 18 bases between them. Germline lookup yields CDR1 SGHTA and CDR2 FQGNSA. CDR3 bases: TGTGCCAGCAGCCCTCGACAGGACCCGGGGACCGGGGAGCTGTTTTTT. Translation: CASSPRQDPGTGELFF.

This clonotype was recorded a few times. The chain combines TRBV7-9 with TRBJ1-1; TRBD1 aligns across 7 bases. CDR1 is SEHNR and CDR2 is FQNEAQ in the germline V gene (reference sequence). V shed 2 bases, J shed 2 bases, and the junction held 5 bases outside the gene matches. The CDR3 sequence is 15 residues long. CDR3 nucleotide sequence: TGTGCCAGCAGCTTATCAGGGGGTGCAAACACTGAAGCTTTCTTT. Residues: CASSLSGGANTEAFF.

The CDR3, as DNA: TGTGCCAGCAGTTCCCCTGGGGAGGGGGAGACCCAGTACTTC. Residues: CASSSPGEGETQYF. This sequence joins TRBV6-5 and TRBJ2-5, with 7 bases identical to TRBD2. V was pared by 4 bases and J by 5 bases, with 7 bases of the junction left unmatched. CDR3 length: 14 amino acids. The V gene's germline CDR1 is MNHEY and CDR2 SVGAGI.